The source of this T cell receptor (beta chain) is a study of identical twins. TCRdb re-called the 5' RACE reads with MiXCR, one entry per CDR3 protein. The sample carries 420,000 or so distinct CDR3 sequences, around a sixth recorded once. V lost 0 bases and J 2 bases, leaving 12 bases between the germline ends. The CDR3 sequence is 16 residues long. Germline V gene lookup returns CDR1 MGHRA and CDR2 YSYEKL. Input material: naive T cells sorted from blood. The sequence came from a man in his forties or fifties in good health. The chain recombines TRBV4-1 with TRBJ2-3; perhaps D is TRBD1 or TRBD2 (5 bases each). Written as DNA, the CDR3 is TGCGCCAGCAGCCAAGAACCGGGACCCATCACAGATACGCAGTATTTT. It yields the protein CASSQEPGPITDTQYF.